This T cell receptor (beta chain) is drawn from a study of Ad26.COV2.S vaccination and SARS-CoV-2 variants. Study overall: Ad26.COV2.S shots went into the muscle once or twice, 56 days apart.

V was clipped by 9 bases and J by 6 bases, with 20 bases between them. This CDR3 is built from 14 residues. Germline-derived CDR1 and CDR2 are MNHNY and SVGAGI (reference sequence). This sample's treatment: some 20 received Ad26.COV2.S at low or high dose, single or two shots; roughly 5 received placebo; per-sample allocation not given. Day 63 following the first vaccine or placebo injection was when the samples were taken. The protocol was immunoSEQ multiplex PCR, while the TCRdb copy is restricted to in-frame clones and leaves out a portion. The repertoire includes approximately 300,000 clones, around 85% of them detected once, and around 2% sits in the top ten.

The chain carries TRBV6-6 and TRBJ1-1; perhaps TRBD1 as D (5 bases). The receptor comes from a person between 18 and 60 years old who received the Ad26.COV2.S COVID-19 vaccine or a placebo. Here the sequenced sample was peripheral blood, taken in a trial of Ad26.COV2.S vaccine versus placebo. CDR3 amino acids: CASFPGTGRSEAFF. CDR3 bases: TGTGCCAGTTTCCCCGGGACCGGGCGCTCTGAAGCTTTCTTT.